What follows describes a single TCR beta chain. Its specificity is unknown. Libraries were prepared by immunoSEQ multiplex PCR; TCRdb keeps only in-frame clonotypes and omits some of them. The sample holds about 160,000 clones, around 93% seen once. CDR3 length: 14 residues. Germline CDR1 SGHRS, CDR2 YFSETQ. The ends were cut back, 4 bases at V and 7 bases at J, with 17 bases in the middle. The record originates from a study of T cell responses to AZD1222 COVID-19 vaccine. Across the study: Both about-4-week and about-12-week second-dose recipients were combined.

Study-level results: Spike-specific TCR breadth rose after two AZD1222 doses, and depth rose as well.

The chain combines TRBV5-1 with TRBJ1-2; TRBD1 is a possible D gene (6 bases). The sequence came from an adult in good health. Sequencing was performed on peripheral blood, taken on day 0 of AZD1222 vaccination. CDR3 nucleotides: TGCGCCAGCAGCGTTGGACCGGGGGCGGGTGGCTACACCTTC. Its translation: CASSVGPGAGGYTF.